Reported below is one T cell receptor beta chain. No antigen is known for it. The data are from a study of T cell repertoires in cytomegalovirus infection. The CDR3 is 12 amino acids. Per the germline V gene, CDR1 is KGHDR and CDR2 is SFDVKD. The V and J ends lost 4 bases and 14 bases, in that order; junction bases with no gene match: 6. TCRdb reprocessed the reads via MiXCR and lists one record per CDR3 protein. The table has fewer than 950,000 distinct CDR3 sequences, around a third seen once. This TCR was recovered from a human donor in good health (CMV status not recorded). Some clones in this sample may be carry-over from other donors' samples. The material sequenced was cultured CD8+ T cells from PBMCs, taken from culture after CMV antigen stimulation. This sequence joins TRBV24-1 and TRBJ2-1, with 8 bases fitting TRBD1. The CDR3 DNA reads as TGTGCCACCAGTGACCCGACAGGGGTGGAGTTCTTC. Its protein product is CATSDPTGVEFF.